This section outlines one TCR beta chain sequence together with its context. Template material for amplifying TCR beta CDR3 regions consisted of RNA transcripts. When the TCR CDR3 underwent first-round RT-PCR, the HTBI primer set was used. One entry per CDR3 protein, called by TCRdb with MiXCR from the multiplex PCR reads. The table records about 500,000 distinct CDR3 sequences, 16% of them present only once. This sample is part of a study of T cells in Graves' hyperthyroidism and ophthalmopathy. Germline V gene sequence: CDR1 MNHNS, CDR2 SASEGT. This CDR3 is 16 amino acids long. V shed 7 bases and J 3 bases; nucleotides not matched to a gene: 7. Lactation, pregnancy, other autoimmune disease or uncontrolled infection led to exclusion of patients.

This sequence joins TRBV6-1 and TRBJ2-2, with 11 bases that match TRBD2. The TCR originated in a woman in her 30s with Graves' ophthalmopathy. Specimen: blood. The CDR3 nucleotides read TGTGCCAGCACGGGTAGCGGGAGGGCCGACACCGGGGAGCTGTTTTTT. Protein sequence: CASTGSGRADTGELFF.